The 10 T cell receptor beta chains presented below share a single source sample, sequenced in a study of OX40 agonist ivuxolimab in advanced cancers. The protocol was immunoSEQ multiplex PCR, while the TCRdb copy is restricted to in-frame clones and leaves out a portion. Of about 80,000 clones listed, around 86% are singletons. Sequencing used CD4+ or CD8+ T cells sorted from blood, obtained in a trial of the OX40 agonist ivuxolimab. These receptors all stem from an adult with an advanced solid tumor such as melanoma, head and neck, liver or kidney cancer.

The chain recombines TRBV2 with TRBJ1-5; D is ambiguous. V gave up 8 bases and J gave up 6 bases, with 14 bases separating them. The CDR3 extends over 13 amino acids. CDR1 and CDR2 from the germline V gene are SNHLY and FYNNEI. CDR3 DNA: TGTGCCAGCGACAAAGAGGAGGGTCAGCCCCAGCATTTT. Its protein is CASDKEEGQPQHF.

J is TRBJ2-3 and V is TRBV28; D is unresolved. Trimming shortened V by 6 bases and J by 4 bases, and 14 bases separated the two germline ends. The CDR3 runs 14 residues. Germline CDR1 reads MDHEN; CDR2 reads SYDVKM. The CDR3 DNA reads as TGTGCCAGCAGACCCCTTGACCGGTCAGATACGCAGTATTTT. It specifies CASRPLDRSDTQYF. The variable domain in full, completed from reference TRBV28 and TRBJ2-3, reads DVKVTQSSRYLVKRTGEKVFLECVQDMDHENMFWYRQDPGLGLRLIYFSYDVKMKEKGDIPEGYSVSREKKERFSLILESASTNQTSMYLCASRPLDRSDTQYFGPGTRLTVL.

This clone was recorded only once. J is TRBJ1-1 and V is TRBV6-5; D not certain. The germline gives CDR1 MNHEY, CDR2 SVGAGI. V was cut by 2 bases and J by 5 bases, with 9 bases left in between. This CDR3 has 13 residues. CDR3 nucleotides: TGTGCCAGCAGTTACCGGGCGGAGACTGAAGCTTTCTTT. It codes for CASSYRAETEAFF.

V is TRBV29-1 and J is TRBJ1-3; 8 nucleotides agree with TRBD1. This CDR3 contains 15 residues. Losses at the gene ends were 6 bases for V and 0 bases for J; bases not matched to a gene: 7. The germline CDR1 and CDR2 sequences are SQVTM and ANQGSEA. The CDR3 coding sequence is TGCAGCGTCCATAATACAGGGGGCTCTGGAAACACCATATATTTT. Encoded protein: CSVHNTGGSGNTIYF. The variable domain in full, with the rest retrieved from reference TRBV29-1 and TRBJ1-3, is SAVISQKPSRDICQRGTSLTIQCQVDSQVTMMFWYRQQPGQSLTLIATANQGSEATYESGFVIDKFPISRPNLTFSTLTVSNMSPEDSSIYLCSVHNTGGSGNTIYFGEGSWLTVV.

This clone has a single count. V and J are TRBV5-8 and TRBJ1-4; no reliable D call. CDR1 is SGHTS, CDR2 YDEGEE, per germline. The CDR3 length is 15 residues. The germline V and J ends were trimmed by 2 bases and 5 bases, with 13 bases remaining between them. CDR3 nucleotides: TGTGCCAGCAGCTTATTGGGAAGAGGGAATGAAAAACTGTTTTTT. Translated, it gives CASSLLGRGNEKLFF. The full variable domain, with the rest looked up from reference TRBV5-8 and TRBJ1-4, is EAGVTQSPTHLIKTRGQQATLRCSPISGHTSVYWYQQALGLGLQFLLWYDEGEERNRGNFPPRFSGRQFPNYSSELNVNALELEDSALYLCASSLLGRGNEKLFFGSGTQLSVL.

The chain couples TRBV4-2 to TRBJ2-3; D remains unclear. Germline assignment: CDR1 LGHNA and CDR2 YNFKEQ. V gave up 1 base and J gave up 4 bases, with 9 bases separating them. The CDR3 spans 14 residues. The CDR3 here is CASSQGIWSDTQYF. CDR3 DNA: TGTGCCAGCAGCCAAGGGATCTGGTCAGATACGCAGTATTTT.

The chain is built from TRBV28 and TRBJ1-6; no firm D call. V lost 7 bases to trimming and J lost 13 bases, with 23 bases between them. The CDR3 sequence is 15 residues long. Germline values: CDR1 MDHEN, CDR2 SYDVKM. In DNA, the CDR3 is TGTGCCAGCATCGACGCGGGCAGCCTCCAGATGCCCCTCCACTTT. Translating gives CASIDAGSLQMPLHF.

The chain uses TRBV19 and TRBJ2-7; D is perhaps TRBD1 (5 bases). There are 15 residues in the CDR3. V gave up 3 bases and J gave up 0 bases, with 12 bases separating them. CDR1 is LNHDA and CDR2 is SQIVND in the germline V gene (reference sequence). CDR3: CASSMGPRVSYEQYF. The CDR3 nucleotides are TGTGCCAGTAGTATGGGGCCTCGGGTCTCCTACGAGCAGTACTTC.

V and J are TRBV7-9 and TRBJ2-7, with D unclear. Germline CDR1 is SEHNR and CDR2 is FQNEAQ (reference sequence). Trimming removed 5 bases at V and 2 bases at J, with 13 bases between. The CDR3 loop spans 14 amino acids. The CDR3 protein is CASSTAGPPYEQYF. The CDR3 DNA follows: TGTGCCAGCAGCACCGCCGGGCCCCCCTACGAGCAGTACTTC. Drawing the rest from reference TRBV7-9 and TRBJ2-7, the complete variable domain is DTGVSQNPRHKITKRGQNVTFRCDPISEHNRLYWYRQTLGQGPEFLTYFQNEAQLEKSRLLSDRFSAERPKGSFSTLEIQRTEQGDSAMYLCASSTAGPPYEQYFGPGTRLTVT.

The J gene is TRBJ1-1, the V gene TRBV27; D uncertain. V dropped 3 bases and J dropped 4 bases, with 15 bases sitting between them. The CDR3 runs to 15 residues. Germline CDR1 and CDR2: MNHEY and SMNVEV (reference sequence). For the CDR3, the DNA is TGTGCCAGCAGTTTTAGCTTTTTCTCGGGCACTGAAGCTTTCTTT. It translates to CASSFSFFSGTEAFF.